Below, 2 T cell receptor beta chains from the same sample are listed, as sequenced in a study of T cell changes during pregnancy in multiple sclerosis (dated by TCRdb to about 2019). Receptors were amplified or captured by the immunoSEQ multiplex PCR assay. The source is immuneACCESS, and TCRdb retained only in-frame sequences with V and J called. Part of the clones is not carried over; for the studies checked, unresolved V genes explain less than half of this, and the remainder is unexplained. The table for this sample lists about 69,000 clones; more than 85% of them were counted only once. Over 0.25% of the sample belongs to the ten largest clones. The specimen comprised CD4+ T cells from peripheral blood mononuclear cells, sampled in the third trimester of pregnancy. Receptors were obtained from a female donor in good health, enrolled as a control in a pregnancy study.

V and J are TRBV5-1 and TRBJ2-3; D might be TRBD2 (7 bases). Germline V CDR1 and CDR2: SGHRS, YFSETQ. The length of the CDR3 is 15 residues. Between the trimmed V and J ends, which lost 1 base and 3 bases, there was a span of 12 bases. The CDR3 DNA reads TGCGCCAGCAGCTTGACAGGGAGGGTTACAGATACGCAGTATTTT. It specifies CASSLTGRVTDTQYF. Full variable domain (rest looked up from reference TRBV5-1 and TRBJ2-3): KAGVTQTPRYLIKTRGQQVTLSCSPISGHRSVSWYQQTPGQGLQFLFEYFSETQRNKGNFPGRFSGRQFSNSRSEMNVSTLELGDSALYLCASSLTGRVTDTQYFGPGTRLTVL.

J is TRBJ1-5 and V is TRBV30; D gene ambiguous. This CDR3 has 14 amino acids. The germline V gene has CDR1 GTSNPN and CDR2 SVGIG (reference sequence). V was cut by 2 bases and J by 7 bases, with 15 bases left in between. For the CDR3, the DNA is TGTGCCTGGAGTCAGACCGCGCGGAGGCAGCCCCAGCATTTT. It codes for CAWSQTARRQPQHF.